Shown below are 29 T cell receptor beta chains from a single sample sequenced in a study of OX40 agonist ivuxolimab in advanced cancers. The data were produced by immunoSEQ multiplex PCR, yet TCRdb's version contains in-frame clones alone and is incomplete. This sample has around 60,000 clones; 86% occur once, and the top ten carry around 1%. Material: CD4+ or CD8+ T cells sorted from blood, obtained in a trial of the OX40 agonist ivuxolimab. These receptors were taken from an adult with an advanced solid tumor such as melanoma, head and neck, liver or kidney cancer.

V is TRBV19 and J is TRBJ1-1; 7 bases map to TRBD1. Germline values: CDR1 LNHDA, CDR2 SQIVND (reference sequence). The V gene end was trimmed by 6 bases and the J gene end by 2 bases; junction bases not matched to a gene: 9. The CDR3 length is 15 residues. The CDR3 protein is CASSEDRVRNTEAFF. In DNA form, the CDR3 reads TGTGCCAGTAGCGAAGACAGGGTCCGAAACACTGAAGCTTTCTTT.

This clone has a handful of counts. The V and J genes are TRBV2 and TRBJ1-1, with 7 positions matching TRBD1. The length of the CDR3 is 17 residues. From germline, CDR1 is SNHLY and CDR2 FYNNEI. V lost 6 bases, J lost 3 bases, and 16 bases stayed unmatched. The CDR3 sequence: CASSHRGLWARDTEAFF. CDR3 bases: TGTGCCAGCAGCCACAGGGGCCTCTGGGCCAGGGACACTGAAGCTTTCTTT. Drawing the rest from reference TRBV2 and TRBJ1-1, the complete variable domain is EPEVTQTPSHQVTQMGQEVILRCVPISNHLYFYWYRQILGQKVEFLVSFYNNEISEKSEIFDDQFSVERPDGSNFTLKIRSTKLEDSAMYFCASSHRGLWARDTEAFFGQGTRLTVV.

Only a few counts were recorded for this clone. The CDR3 here is CASSTRQVNTEAFF. The CDR3 nucleotides are TGTGCCAGCAGCACCCGACAGGTGAACACTGAAGCTTTCTTT. The rearrangement joins TRBV7-9 to TRBJ1-1; a weak D match, TRBD1 (6 bases). V lost 5 bases and J lost 0, with 10 bases in between. The germline V gene encodes CDR1 SEHNR and CDR2 FQNEAQ (reference sequence). CDR3 length: 14 amino acids.

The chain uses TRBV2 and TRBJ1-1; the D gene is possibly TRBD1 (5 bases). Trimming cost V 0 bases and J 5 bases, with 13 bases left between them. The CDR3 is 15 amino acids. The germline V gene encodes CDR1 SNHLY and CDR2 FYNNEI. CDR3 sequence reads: CASSEAGDSFTEAFF. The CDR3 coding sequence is TGTGCCAGCAGTGAAGCCGGTGACAGTTTTACTGAAGCTTTCTTT.

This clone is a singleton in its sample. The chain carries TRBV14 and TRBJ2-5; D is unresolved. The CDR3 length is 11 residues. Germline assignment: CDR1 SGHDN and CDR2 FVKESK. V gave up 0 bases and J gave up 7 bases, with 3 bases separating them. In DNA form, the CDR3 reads TGTGCCAGCAGCCAAGACGTGACCCAGTACTTC. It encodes CASSQDVTQYF. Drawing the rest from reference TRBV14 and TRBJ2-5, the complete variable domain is EAGVTQFPSHSVIEKGQTVTLRCDPISGHDNLYWYRRVMGKEIKFLLHFVKESKQDESGMPNNRFLAERTGGTYSTLKVQPAELEDSGVYFCASSQDVTQYFGPGTRLLVL.

Here the CDR3 DNA reads TGTGCCAGTAGTAACCGACCGGGACAGGGGGCCGCCTACGAGCAGTACTTC. It encodes CASSNRPGQGAAYEQYF. V and J are TRBV19 and TRBJ2-7, with 12 positions matching TRBD1. The CDR3 has 17 residues. The J segment lost 2 bases and the V segment lost 4 bases, leaving 9 bases of the junction unmatched. Germline values: CDR1 LNHDA, CDR2 SQIVND (reference sequence). Based on the CDR3 plus reference TRBV19 and TRBJ2-7, the full variable domain is DGGITQSPKYLFRKEGQNVTLSCEQNLNHDAMYWYRQDPGQGLRLIYYSQIVNDFQKGDIAEGYSVSREKKESFPLTVTSAQKNPTAFYLCASSNRPGQGAAYEQYFGPGTRLTVT.

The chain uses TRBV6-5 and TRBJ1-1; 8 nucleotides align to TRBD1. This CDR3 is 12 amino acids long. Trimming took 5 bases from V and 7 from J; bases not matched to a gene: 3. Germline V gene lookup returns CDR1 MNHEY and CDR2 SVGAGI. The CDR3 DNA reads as TGTGCCAGCAGTACAGGGGGGATTGAAGCTTTCTTT. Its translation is CASSTGGIEAFF.

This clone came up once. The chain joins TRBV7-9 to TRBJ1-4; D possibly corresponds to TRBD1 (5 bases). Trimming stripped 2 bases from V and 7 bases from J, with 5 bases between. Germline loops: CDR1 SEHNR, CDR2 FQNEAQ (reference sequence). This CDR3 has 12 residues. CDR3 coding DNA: TGTGCCAGCAGCTTACAGGGTGAAAAACTGTTTTTT. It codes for CASSLQGEKLFF.

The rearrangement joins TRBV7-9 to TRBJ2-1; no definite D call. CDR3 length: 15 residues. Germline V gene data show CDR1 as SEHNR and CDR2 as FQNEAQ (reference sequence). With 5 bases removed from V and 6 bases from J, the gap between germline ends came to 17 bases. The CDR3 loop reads CASSRAPPLSNEQFF. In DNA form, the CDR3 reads TGTGCCAGCAGCCGTGCGCCCCCCCTTAGCAATGAGCAGTTCTTC.

CDR3 DNA sequence: TGTGCCATCAGTGGGGGGACAGGGGGCTTTATGAACACTGAAGCTTTCTTT. It yields the protein CAISGGTGGFMNTEAFF. The V call is TRBV10-3, the J call TRBJ1-1; 12 bases are shared with TRBD1. The germline gives CDR1 ENHRY, CDR2 SYGVKD. The junction had 6 bases not matched to a gene; V was cut back by 4 bases and J by 0 bases. The CDR3 is 17 residues long.

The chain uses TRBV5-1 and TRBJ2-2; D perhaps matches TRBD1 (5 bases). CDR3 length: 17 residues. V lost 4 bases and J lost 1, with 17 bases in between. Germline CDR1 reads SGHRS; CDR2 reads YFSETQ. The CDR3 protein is CASSRLMTVGNTGELFF. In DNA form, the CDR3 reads TGCGCCAGCAGCCGCCTTATGACAGTTGGGAACACCGGGGAGCTGTTTTTT.

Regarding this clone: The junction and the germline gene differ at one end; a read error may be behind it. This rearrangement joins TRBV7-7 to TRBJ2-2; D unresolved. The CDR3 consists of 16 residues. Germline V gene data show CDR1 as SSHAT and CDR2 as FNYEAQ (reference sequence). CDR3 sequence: CASSLGNGYNTGELFF. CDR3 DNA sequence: TGTGCTAGCAGCTTAGGGAACGGGTATAACACCGGGGAGCTGTTTTTT. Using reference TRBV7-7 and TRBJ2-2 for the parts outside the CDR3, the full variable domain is GAGVSQSPRYKVTKRGQDVTLRCDPISSHATLYWYQQALGQGPEFLTYFNYEAQPDKSGLPSDRFSAERPEGSISTLTIQRTEQRDSAMYRCASSLGNGYNTGELFFGEGSRLTVL.

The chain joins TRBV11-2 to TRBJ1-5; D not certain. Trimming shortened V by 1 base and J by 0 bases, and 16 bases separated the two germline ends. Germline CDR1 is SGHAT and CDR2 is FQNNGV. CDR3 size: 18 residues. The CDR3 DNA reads TGTGCCAGCAGCTTAGGTCACGGGGTCCAGAGTAGCAATCAGCCCCAGCATTTT. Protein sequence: CASSLGHGVQSSNQPQHF.

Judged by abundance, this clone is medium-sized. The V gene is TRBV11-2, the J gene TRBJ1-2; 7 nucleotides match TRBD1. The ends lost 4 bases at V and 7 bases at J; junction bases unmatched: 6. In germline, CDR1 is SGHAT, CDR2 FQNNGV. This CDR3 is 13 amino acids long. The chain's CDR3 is CASSSDRAVGYTF. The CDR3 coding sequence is TGTGCCAGCAGCTCCGACAGGGCTGTTGGCTACACCTTC.

CDR3 sequence: CASSREVSTTSYEQYF. The CDR3 DNA reads as TGTGCCAGCAGCCGAGAGGTCTCGACGACGTCCTACGAGCAGTACTTC. This chain links TRBV5-4 with TRBJ2-7; D uncertain. This CDR3 region has 16 residues. The germline CDR1 and CDR2 sequences are SGHNT and YYREEE (reference sequence). The germline V and J ends were trimmed by 4 bases and 1 base, with 18 bases remaining between them.

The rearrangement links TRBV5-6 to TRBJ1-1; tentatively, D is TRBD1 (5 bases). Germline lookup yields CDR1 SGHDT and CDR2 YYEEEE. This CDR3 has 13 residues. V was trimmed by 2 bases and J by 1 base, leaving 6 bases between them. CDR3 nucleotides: TGTGCCAGCAGCTTCGACAGGAACACTGAAGCTTTCTTT. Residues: CASSFDRNTEAFF.

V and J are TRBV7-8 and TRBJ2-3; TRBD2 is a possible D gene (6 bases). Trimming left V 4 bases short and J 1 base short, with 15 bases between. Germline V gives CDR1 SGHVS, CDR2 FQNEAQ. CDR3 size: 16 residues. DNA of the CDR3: TGTGCCAGCAGCTCGCAGACTAGTTTTGGCACAGATACGCAGTATTTT. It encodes CASSSQTSFGTDTQYF.

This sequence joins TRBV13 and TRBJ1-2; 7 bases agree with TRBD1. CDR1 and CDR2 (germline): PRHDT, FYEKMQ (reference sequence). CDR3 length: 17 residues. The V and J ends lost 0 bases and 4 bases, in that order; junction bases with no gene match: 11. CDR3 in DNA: TGTGCCAGCAGCTTAGGAGGGGGCGGCGGTCGGGGCTATGGCTACACCTTC. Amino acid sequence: CASSLGGGGGRGYGYTF.

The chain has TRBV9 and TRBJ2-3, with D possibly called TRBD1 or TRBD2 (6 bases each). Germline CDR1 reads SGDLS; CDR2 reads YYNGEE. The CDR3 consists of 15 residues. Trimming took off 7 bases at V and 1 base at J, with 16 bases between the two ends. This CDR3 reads CASSKGGSGTDTQYF. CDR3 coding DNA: TGTGCCAGCTCGAAGGGGGGTTCTGGCACAGATACGCAGTATTTT.

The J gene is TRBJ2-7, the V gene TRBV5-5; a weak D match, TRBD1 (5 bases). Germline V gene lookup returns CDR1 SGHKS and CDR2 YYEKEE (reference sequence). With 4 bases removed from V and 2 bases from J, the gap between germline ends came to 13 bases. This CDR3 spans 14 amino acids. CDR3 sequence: CASSRVGRPYEQYF. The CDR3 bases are TGTGCCAGCAGCCGGGTGGGGCGTCCCTACGAGCAGTACTTC.

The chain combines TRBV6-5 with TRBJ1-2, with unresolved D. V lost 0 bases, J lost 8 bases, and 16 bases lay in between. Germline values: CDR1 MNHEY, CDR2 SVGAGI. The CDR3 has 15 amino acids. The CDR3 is CASSYSRAAPRGYTF. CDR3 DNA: TGTGCCAGCAGTTACTCGAGGGCCGCGCCACGGGGCTACACCTTC.

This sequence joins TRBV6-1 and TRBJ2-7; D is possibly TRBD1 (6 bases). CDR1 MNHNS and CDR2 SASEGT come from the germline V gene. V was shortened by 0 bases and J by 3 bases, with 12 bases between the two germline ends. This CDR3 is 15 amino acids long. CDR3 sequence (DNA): TGTGCCAGCAGTGAAGCTACAGGGTCAATCTACGAGCAGTACTTC. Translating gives CASSEATGSIYEQYF.

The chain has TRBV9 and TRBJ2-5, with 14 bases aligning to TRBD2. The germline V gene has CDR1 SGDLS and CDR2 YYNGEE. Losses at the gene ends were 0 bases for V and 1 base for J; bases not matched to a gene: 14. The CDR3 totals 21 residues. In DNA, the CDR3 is TGTGCCAGCAGCGTAGCCATAGCTTCCGGGACTAGCGGGGGTCGCCAAGAGACCCAGTACTTC. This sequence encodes CASSVAIASGTSGGRQETQYF.

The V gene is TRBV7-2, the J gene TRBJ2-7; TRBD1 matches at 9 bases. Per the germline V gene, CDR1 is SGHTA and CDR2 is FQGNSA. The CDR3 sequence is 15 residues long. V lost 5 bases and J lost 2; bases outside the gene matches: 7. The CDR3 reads CASSESGTGPYEQYF. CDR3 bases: TGTGCCAGCAGCGAATCCGGGACAGGGCCCTACGAGCAGTACTTC.

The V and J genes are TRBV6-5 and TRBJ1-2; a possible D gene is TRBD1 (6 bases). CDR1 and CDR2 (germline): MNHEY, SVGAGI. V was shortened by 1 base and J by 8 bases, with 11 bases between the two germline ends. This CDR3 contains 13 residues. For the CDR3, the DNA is TGTGCCAGCAGTTACTTGGGGGCTGGAGGCTACACCTTC. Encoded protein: CASSYLGAGGYTF.

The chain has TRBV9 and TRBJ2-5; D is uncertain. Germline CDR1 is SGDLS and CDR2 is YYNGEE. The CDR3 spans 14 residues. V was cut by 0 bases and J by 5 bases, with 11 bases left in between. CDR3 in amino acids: CASSVGVGKETQYF. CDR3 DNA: TGTGCCAGCAGCGTAGGGGTAGGGAAGGAGACCCAGTACTTC.

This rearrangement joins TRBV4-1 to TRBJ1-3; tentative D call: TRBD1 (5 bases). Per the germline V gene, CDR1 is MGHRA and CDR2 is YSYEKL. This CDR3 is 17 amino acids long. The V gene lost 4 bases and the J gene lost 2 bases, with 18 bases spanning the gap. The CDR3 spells CASSPRGELTAGNTIYF. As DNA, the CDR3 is TGCGCCAGCAGCCCCCGAGGGGAGCTTACAGCTGGAAACACCATATATTTT.

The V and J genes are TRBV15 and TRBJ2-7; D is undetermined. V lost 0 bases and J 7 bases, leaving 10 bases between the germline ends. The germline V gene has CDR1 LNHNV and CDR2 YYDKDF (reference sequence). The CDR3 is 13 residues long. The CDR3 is CATSRDPSEEQYF. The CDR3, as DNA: TGTGCCACCAGCAGAGATCCTTCAGAGGAGCAGTACTTC.

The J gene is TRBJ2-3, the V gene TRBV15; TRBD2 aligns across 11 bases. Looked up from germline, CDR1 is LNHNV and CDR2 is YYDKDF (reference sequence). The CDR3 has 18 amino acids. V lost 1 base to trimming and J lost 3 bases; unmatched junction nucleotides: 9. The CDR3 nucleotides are TGTGCCACCAGCAGAGGCGGACTGACTAGCGGGGTAACAGATACGCAGTATTTT. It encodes CATSRGGLTSGVTDTQYF. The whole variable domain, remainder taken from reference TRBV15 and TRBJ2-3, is DAMVIQNPRYQVTQFGKPVTLSCSQTLNHNVMYWYQQKSSQAPKLLFHYYDKDFNNEADTPDNFQSRRPNTSFCFLDIRSPGLGDTAMYLCATSRGGLTSGVTDTQYFGPGTRLTVL.